The TCR beta chain described here comes from a study of T cell changes during pregnancy in multiple sclerosis. This clone has just a few counts. The V end was cut by 6 bases, the J end by 1 base, with 9 bases between. The length of the CDR3 is 13 residues. Per the germline V gene, CDR1 is MDHEN and CDR2 is SYDVKM. Libraries were prepared by immunoSEQ multiplex PCR; TCRdb keeps only in-frame clonotypes and omits some of them. The data show about 36,000 clones, with roughly 91% seen just once and around 0.5% held by the top ten. This sequence joins TRBV28 and TRBJ1-2, with D perhaps TRBD1 (6 bases). Source: CD4+ T cells from peripheral blood mononuclear cells, taken in the second trimester of pregnancy. This TCR derives from a female donor in good health, enrolled as a control in a pregnancy study. CDR3 sequence reads: CASRSQGNYGYTF. CDR3 sequence (DNA): TGTGCCAGCAGATCACAGGGTAACTATGGCTACACCTTC.